Sequencing of this T cell receptor (beta chain) was carried out in a study of shared clonotypes between healthy human individuals. The wider study: Researchers assigned three CD4 naive, three CD4 memory, two CD8 naive and one CD8 memory plate to each donor. Study-wide findings and caveats: Unshared clonotypes carried lower generation probabilities than those common to all four donors. The genetic and exposure-history diversity represented was limited by few donors.

V lost 0 bases and J lost 5; bases outside the gene matches: 7. This CDR3 is 16 amino acids long. Germline V gives CDR1 SEHNR, CDR2 FQNEAQ (reference sequence). Comments on this clone: Its matching antigen is unknown.

In the authors' methods: Owing to the provision of junction-only sequences devoid of quality scores by immunoSEQ, filtering differed. Method: immunoSEQ multiplex PCR; TCRdb's copy keeps in-frame clones and lacks some. V and J calls and clone size are as listed in that table; D and trimming were resolved from the DNA. Here the sample spans about 1.1 million clones, 70% to 85% being singletons. Sequenced sample: memory CD4+ T cells from PBMCs. The sample's subset: CD45RA-negative fraction. The rearrangement joins TRBV7-9 to TRBJ2-1; 7 nucleotides line up with TRBD2. The clonotype comes from a man younger than 35 in good health. Some clones in this sample may be carry-over from other donors' samples. The CDR3 region has the DNA TGTGCCAGCAGCTTAGCGCGCGGGAGACCCCACAATGAGCAGTTCTTC. As protein: CASSLARGRPHNEQFF.